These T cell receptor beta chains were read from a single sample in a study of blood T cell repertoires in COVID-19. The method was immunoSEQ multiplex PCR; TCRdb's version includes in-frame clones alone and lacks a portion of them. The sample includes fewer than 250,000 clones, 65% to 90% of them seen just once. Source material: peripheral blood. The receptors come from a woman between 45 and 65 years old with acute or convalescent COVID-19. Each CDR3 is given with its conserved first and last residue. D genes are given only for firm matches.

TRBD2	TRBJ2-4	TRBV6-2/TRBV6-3	CASSYRLAGGLAKNIQYF
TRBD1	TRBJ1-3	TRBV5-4	CASSSTGSGNTIYF
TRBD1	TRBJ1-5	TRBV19	CASRPGTGNQPQHF
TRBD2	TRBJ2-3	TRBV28	CASSPRLAGYTDTQYF
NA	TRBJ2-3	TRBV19	CASSPSFGYRVTDTQYF
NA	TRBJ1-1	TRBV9	CASSGDWKVSEAFF
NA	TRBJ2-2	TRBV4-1	CASSQEQGGSANTGELFF
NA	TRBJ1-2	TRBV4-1	CASSDRYGYTF
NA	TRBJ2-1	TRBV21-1	CASSSPYRRRGYNEQFF
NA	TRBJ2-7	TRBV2	CASSEAGYEQYF
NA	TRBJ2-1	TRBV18	CASSPASYNEQFF
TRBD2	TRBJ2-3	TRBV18	CASSPASGASTDTQYF
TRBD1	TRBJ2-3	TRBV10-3	CATRQGASPTTDTQYF
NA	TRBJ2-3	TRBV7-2	CASSSRGTDTQYF